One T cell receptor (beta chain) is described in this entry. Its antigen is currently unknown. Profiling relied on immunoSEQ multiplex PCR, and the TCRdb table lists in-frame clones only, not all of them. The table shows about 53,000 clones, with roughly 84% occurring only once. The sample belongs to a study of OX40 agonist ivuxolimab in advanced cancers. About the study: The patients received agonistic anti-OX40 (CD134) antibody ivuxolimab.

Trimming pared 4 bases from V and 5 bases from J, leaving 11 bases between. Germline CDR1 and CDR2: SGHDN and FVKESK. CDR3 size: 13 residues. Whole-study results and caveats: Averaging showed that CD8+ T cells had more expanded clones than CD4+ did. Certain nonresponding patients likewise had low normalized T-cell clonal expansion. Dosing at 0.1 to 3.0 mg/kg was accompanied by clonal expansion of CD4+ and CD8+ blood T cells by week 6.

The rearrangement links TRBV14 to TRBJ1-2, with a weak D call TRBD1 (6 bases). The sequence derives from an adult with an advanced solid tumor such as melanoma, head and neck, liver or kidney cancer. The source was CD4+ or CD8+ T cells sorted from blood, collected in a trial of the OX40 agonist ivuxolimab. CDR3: CASSPTGVYGYTF. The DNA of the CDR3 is TGTGCCAGCAGCCCGACAGGAGTTTATGGCTACACCTTC.